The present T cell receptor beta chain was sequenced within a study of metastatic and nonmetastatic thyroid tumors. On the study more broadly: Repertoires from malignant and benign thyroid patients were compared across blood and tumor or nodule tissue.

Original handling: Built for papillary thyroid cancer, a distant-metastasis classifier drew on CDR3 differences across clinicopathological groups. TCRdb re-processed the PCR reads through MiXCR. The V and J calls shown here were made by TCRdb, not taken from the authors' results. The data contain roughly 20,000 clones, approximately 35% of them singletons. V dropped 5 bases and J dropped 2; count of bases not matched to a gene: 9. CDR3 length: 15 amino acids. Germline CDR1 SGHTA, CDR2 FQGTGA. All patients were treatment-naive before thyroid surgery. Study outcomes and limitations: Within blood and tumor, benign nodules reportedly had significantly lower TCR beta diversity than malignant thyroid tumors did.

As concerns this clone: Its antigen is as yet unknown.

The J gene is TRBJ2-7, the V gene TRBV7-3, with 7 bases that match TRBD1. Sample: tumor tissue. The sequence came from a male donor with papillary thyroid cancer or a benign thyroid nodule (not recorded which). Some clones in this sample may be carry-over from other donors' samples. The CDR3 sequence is CASSPGVQGAYEQYF. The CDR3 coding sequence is TGTGCCAGCAGCCCAGGGGTCCAGGGGGCCTACGAGCAGTACTTC. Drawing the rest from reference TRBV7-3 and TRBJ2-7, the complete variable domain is GAGVSQTPSNKVTEKGKYVELRCDPISGHTALYWYRQSLGQGPEFLIYFQGTGAADDSGLPNDRFFAVRPEGSVSTLKIQRTERGDSAVYLCASSPGVQGAYEQYFGPGTRLTVT.